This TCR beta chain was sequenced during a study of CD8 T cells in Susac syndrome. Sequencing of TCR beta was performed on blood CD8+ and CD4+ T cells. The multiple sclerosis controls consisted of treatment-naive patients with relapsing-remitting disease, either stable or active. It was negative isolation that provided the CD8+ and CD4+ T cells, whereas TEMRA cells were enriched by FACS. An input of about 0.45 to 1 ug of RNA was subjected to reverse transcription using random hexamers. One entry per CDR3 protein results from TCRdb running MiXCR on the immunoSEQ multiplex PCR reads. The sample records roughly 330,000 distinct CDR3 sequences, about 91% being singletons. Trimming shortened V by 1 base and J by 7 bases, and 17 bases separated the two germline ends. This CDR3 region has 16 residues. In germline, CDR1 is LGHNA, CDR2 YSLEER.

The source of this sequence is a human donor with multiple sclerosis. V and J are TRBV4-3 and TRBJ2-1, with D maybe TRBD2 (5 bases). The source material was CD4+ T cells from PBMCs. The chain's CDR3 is CASSQGFSGNKNEQFF. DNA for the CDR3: TGCGCCAGCAGCCAAGGTTTCAGCGGTAATAAGAATGAGCAGTTCTTC.